These 27 T cell receptor beta chains were all obtained from the same sample, sequenced in a study of CD8 T cells in Susac syndrome (dated by TCRdb to about 2019). Library preparation used the immunoSEQ multiplex PCR assay. RNA was extracted using the RNeasy kit, and roughly 0.45 to 1 microgram was reverse transcribed with random hexamers. Clones were called with MiXCR by TCRdb after fastp trimmed the public reads at Q25, and only in-frame beta chains were retained. Every distinct CDR3 protein forms one entry, paired with its most common genes and DNA. For this sample the table gives around 130,000 distinct CDR3 sequences, of which 90% to 95% were detected only once. The ten largest clones capture around 0.24% of the sample. Sequencing used CD8+ T cells from PBMCs. The receptors originated from a human donor with multiple sclerosis.

V and J are TRBV27 and TRBJ1-2; maybe TRBD1 (6 bases). Germline CDR1 MNHEY, CDR2 SMNVEV (reference sequence). Trimming shortened V by 6 bases and J by 2 bases, and 13 bases separated the two germline ends. The CDR3 is made up of 14 amino acids. DNA for the CDR3: TGTGCCAGCAGCCAGCAGGGGCCAAACTATGGCTACACCTTC. The encoded protein is CASSQQGPNYGYTF.

V gene TRBV29-1 combines with J gene TRBJ2-1; no reliable D call. The CDR3 totals 10 residues. Trimming removed 5 bases at V and 8 bases at J, with 7 bases between. Germline loops: CDR1 SQVTM, CDR2 ANQGSEA. CDR3 bases: TGCAGCGTTCGGATGGATGAGCAGTTCTTC. Residues: CSVRMDEQFF.

The chain couples TRBV3-1 to TRBJ2-7; 10 bases match TRBD2. J was trimmed by 3 bases and V by 0 bases; bases with no gene match: 5. This CDR3 contains 16 residues. Germline CDR1 LGHDT, CDR2 YNNKEL (reference sequence). The CDR3 DNA sequence: TGTGCCAGCAGCCAAGATTTCACTAGCGGGGACTACGAGCAGTACTTC. Protein: CASSQDFTSGDYEQYF.

The DNA of the CDR3 is TGTGCCAGCAGTAACGACGGTAGCTCCTACGAGCAGTACTTC. This codes for CASSNDGSSYEQYF. The V call is TRBV6-5, the J call TRBJ2-7; D not resolved. The length of the CDR3 is 14 residues. Germline CDR1 and CDR2: MNHEY and SVGAGI. Between the trimmed V and J ends, which lost 5 bases and 0 bases, there was a span of 11 bases.

The rearrangement uses TRBV10-3 and TRBJ1-4, with 9 positions matching TRBD1. The CDR3 spans 17 residues. V was clipped by 3 bases and J by 2 bases; unmatched bases: 7. From germline, CDR1 is ENHRY and CDR2 SYGVKD. The CDR3 DNA sequence: TGTGCCATCAGTGAACCCGGGACAGGGAATACTAATGAAAAACTGTTTTTT. This gives the protein CAISEPGTGNTNEKLFF.

V usage is TRBV25-1 and J usage is TRBJ2-7; D not resolved. Deletions cut 3 bases from V and 0 bases from J, with 9 bases between. The CDR3 is 14 amino acids. The germline gives CDR1 MGHDK, CDR2 SYGVNS. The CDR3 sequence: CASSEGSISYEQYF. The CDR3, as DNA: TGTGCCAGCAGTGAGGGCAGCATCTCCTACGAGCAGTACTTC.

The chain is built from TRBV12-5 and TRBJ2-7, with D unclear. Germline CDR1 is LGHNT and CDR2 is FRNRAP. V was trimmed by 3 bases and J by 2 bases, leaving 11 bases between them. The CDR3 runs to 14 residues. The CDR3 loop is CASGLSARPYEQYF. As DNA, the CDR3 is TGTGCTAGTGGTTTATCGGCTCGGCCCTACGAGCAGTACTTC.

This clonotype was counted once. The chain is built from TRBV27 and TRBJ1-5; TRBD1 matches 7 bases. CDR1 is MNHEY and CDR2 is SMNVEV in the germline V gene (reference sequence). J was trimmed by 5 bases and V by 5 bases; bases with no gene match: 9. This CDR3 is 15 amino acids long. The CDR3 loop is CASSPGDSRHQPQHF. The CDR3 region has the DNA TGTGCCAGCAGTCCGGGGGACAGCAGGCATCAGCCCCAGCATTTT.

The gene calls are TRBV5-4 and TRBJ1-1, with D possibly matching TRBD1 (6 bases). V lost 0 bases, J lost 3 bases, and 12 bases lay in between. The germline gives CDR1 SGHNT, CDR2 YYREEE (reference sequence). The CDR3 sequence is 15 residues long. CDR3 nucleotides: TGTGCCAGCAGCTTGGACGGGGGGCAGTACACTGAAGCTTTCTTT. Its protein is CASSLDGGQYTEAFF.

This clonotype was seen once. The CDR3 sequence is CASSMDAPNTGELFF. Written as DNA, the CDR3 is TGTGCCAGTAGTATGGACGCACCGAACACCGGGGAGCTGTTTTTT. The chain recombines TRBV19 with TRBJ2-2; D not certain. CDR1 and CDR2 (germline): LNHDA, SQIVND (reference sequence). V was shortened by 3 bases and J by 0 bases, with 8 bases between the two germline ends. The CDR3 sequence is 15 residues long.

The gene calls are TRBV6-6 and TRBJ2-1; TRBD2 matches 8 bases. V gave up 0 bases and J gave up 10 bases; unmatched junction bases: 8. The CDR3 length is 15 residues. Germline values: CDR1 MNHNY, CDR2 SVGAGI (reference sequence). Here the CDR3 DNA reads TGTGCCAGCAGTTACTCGGCTAGCGGGCCAGGGGAGCAGTTCTTC. Encoded protein: CASSYSASGPGEQFF.

The chain uses TRBV6-2 or TRBV6-3 and TRBJ2-2; D remains ambiguous. Germline loops: CDR1 MNHEY, CDR2 SVGEGT. The V end was cut by 5 bases, the J end by 2 bases, with 12 bases between. CDR3 size: 15 residues. CDR3 amino acids: CASSGIAANTGELFF. The CDR3 region has the DNA TGTGCCAGCAGTGGAATAGCAGCAAACACCGGGGAGCTGTTTTTT.

The J gene is TRBJ2-2, the V gene TRBV19, with D unresolved. The length of the CDR3 is 13 residues. CDR1 and CDR2 from the germline V gene are LNHDA and SQIVND (reference sequence). Trimming stripped 3 bases from V and 6 bases from J, with 8 bases between. The CDR3 DNA sequence: TGTGCCAGTAGTATTGGAAGTTCCGGGGAGCTGTTTTTT. Amino acid sequence: CASSIGSSGELFF. The full variable domain, its missing parts supplied by reference TRBV19 and TRBJ2-2, is DGGITQSPKYLFRKEGQNVTLSCEQNLNHDAMYWYRQDPGQGLRLIYYSQIVNDFQKGDIAEGYSVSREKKESFPLTVTSAQKNPTAFYLCASSIGSSGELFFGEGSRLTVL.

The chain has TRBV6-6 and TRBJ2-1; 11 bases line up with TRBD2. CDR1 is MNHNY and CDR2 is SVGAGI in the germline V gene (reference sequence). CDR3 length: 16 amino acids. V lost 0 bases, J lost 4 bases, and 2 bases stayed unmatched. CDR3 sequence: CASSYSTSGEYNEQFF. The CDR3 region has the DNA TGTGCCAGCAGTTACTCGACTAGCGGGGAATACAATGAGCAGTTCTTC.

The genes are TRBV4-3 and TRBJ2-1; TRBD2 is a possible D gene (7 bases). There are 16 residues in the CDR3. Per the germline V gene, CDR1 is LGHNA and CDR2 is YSLEER. V was cut by 0 bases and J by 4 bases, with 13 bases left in between. The CDR3 bases are TGCGCCAGCAGCCAAGATGGGGGGGCGGAGTACAATGAGCAGTTCTTC. It yields the protein CASSQDGGAEYNEQFF.

CDR3 sequence: CASSGPNTYEQYF. The CDR3 region has the DNA TGCGCCAGCAGTGGCCCCAACACCTACGAGCAGTACTTC. The chain couples TRBV5-1 to TRBJ2-7; D remains unclear. The ends were cut back, 5 bases at V and 2 bases at J, with 11 bases in the middle. From germline, CDR1 is SGHRS and CDR2 YFSETQ. The CDR3 runs 13 residues.

V gene TRBV13 combines with J gene TRBJ2-2; D remains ambiguous. CDR1 is PRHDT, CDR2 FYEKMQ, per germline (reference sequence). Trimming stripped 7 bases from V and 0 bases from J, with 6 bases between. The CDR3 loop spans 13 amino acids. CDR3 bases: TGTGCCAGCACCGTTACGAACACCGGGGAGCTGTTTTTT. Protein sequence: CASTVTNTGELFF.

This sequence joins TRBV5-4 and TRBJ2-1, with 11 positions matching TRBD1. The trim removed 7 bases at V and 8 bases at J, leaving 11 bases unmatched. Germline CDR1 reads SGHNT; CDR2 reads YYREEE (reference sequence). There are 15 residues in the CDR3. CDR3 sequence: CASSGRDRGFDEQFF. CDR3 coding DNA: TGTGCCAGCTCAGGGCGGGACAGGGGGTTCGATGAGCAGTTCTTC.

This chain connects TRBV27 to TRBJ2-7; tentatively, D is TRBD1 (5 bases). Germline CDR1 and CDR2: MNHEY and SMNVEV (reference sequence). There are 12 residues in the CDR3. The germline V and J ends were trimmed by 10 bases and 3 bases, with 13 bases remaining between them. The CDR3 region is CANSPGNYEQYF. As DNA, the CDR3 is TGTGCCAACAGCCCAGGGAACTACGAGCAGTACTTC.

The V and J genes are TRBV27 and TRBJ1-1, with TRBD1 matching 7 bases. Germline V gene lookup returns CDR1 MNHEY and CDR2 SMNVEV (reference sequence). V shed 8 bases and J 4 bases; nucleotides not matched to a gene: 1. This CDR3 comprises 11 residues. This chain's CDR3 is CASRQGTEAFF. The CDR3 nucleotides read TGTGCCAGCCGACAGGGCACTGAAGCTTTCTTT.

This sequence joins TRBV19 and TRBJ1-5; 9 bases match TRBD1. The CDR3 contains 20 residues. Germline V CDR1 and CDR2: LNHDA, SQIVND (reference sequence). V was pared by 5 bases and J by 5 bases, with 22 bases of the junction left unmatched. CDR3 protein: CASSLTWDRVAVLVDQPQHF. CDR3 DNA sequence: TGTGCCAGTAGTCTAACCTGGGACAGGGTGGCCGTATTGGTGGATCAGCCCCAGCATTTT.

The V gene is TRBV7-9, the J gene TRBJ2-7; unclear D gene. Germline CDR1 SEHNR, CDR2 FQNEAQ (reference sequence). The CDR3 contains 15 residues. V was pared by 3 bases and J by 0 bases, with 12 bases between. This CDR3 reads CASSLERSSSYEQYF. The DNA of the CDR3 is TGTGCCAGCAGCTTGGAGCGCTCTAGCTCCTACGAGCAGTACTTC.

This clonotype was picked up a small number of times. The chain is built from TRBV7-8 and TRBJ2-3; no reliable D call. The germline V gene has CDR1 SGHVS and CDR2 FQNEAQ. V was trimmed by 1 base and J by 4 bases, leaving 6 bases between them. The CDR3 has 13 amino acids. The CDR3 DNA sequence: TGTGCCAGCAGCTTAGTTGGGGCAGATACGCAGTATTTT. It yields the protein CASSLVGADTQYF.

J is TRBJ1-1 and V is TRBV4-2; D is unresolved. Trimming removed 2 bases from V and 7 bases from J, with 11 bases in between. Germline lookup yields CDR1 LGHNA and CDR2 YNFKEQ. This CDR3 is 13 amino acids long. CDR3 sequence (DNA): TGTGCCAGCAGCCAACTCGGCACGGATGAAGCTTTCTTT. Translated: CASSQLGTDEAFF.

The rearrangement joins TRBV27 to TRBJ2-7; 8 bases are shared with TRBD1. The CDR3 is made up of 15 amino acids. V gave up 4 bases and J gave up 3 bases; unmatched junction bases: 8. Germline V gene sequence: CDR1 MNHEY, CDR2 SMNVEV (reference sequence). The CDR3 reads CASSSGTGALYEQYF. As DNA, the CDR3 is TGTGCCAGCAGTTCCGGGACAGGAGCCCTCTACGAGCAGTACTTC.

V and J are TRBV9 and TRBJ2-7; the match to TRBD2 covers 7 bases. The CDR3 is made up of 14 amino acids. Germline-derived CDR1 and CDR2 are SGDLS and YYNGEE. Unmatched junction bases numbered 6, after V lost 1 base and J lost 5 bases. The CDR3 coding sequence is TGTGCCAGCAGCGTATATGGCGGGAGTAACGAGCAGTACTTC. Protein product: CASSVYGGSNEQYF.

V and J are TRBV12-3 or TRBV12-4 and TRBJ2-7, with D unresolved. V lost 3 bases to trimming and J lost 2 bases, with 8 bases between them. The CDR3 sequence is 13 residues long. CDR3 residues: CASSLQATYEQYF. CDR3 nucleotides: TGTGCCAGCAGTTTGCAGGCTACCTACGAGCAGTACTTC.